The clone carrying this T cell receptor beta chain was recorded only once. The target antigen is unknown. The final CDR3 position lacks the conserved phenylalanine or tryptophan, pointing to a likely read error. Three rounds of nested PCR, following a modified ARM-PCR protocol, produced the TCRbeta library. TCRdb re-derived calls from the multiplex PCR reads in MiXCR, one entry per CDR3 protein. The table lists tens of thousands of distinct CDR3 sequences, about 72% of them singletons. No cell sorting was done before RNA was extracted from the tissue. The CDR3 is made up of 14 amino acids. V was pared by 4 bases and J by 7 bases, with 9 bases of the junction left unmatched. The germline CDR1 and CDR2 sequences are SGHDT and YYEEEE. The sample is drawn from a study of tumor and adjacent non-tumor tissue in lung cancer. Findings of the study overall: TCR diversity was significantly greater in tumor than normal lung tissue.

The chain combines TRBV5-6 with TRBJ1-2, with 8 bases that match TRBD1. This receptor was taken from a man between 60 and 70 years old with non-small cell lung cancer. The sequenced material came from lung tumor tissue. CDR3 amino acids: CASSPRTGSCGYTS. CDR3 sequence (DNA): TGTGCCAGCAGCCCGAGGACAGGGAGCTGTGGCTACACCTCC.